This T cell receptor beta chain was documented in a study of T cell responses to AZD1222 COVID-19 vaccine. Overall study results and limits: The breadth and depth of Spike-specific TCRs increased once two AZD1222 doses had been given. At study baseline, merely several AZD1222 recipients were seropositive.

Measured with immunoSEQ multiplex PCR; TCRdb has only the in-frame clones, and not every one. The sample lists roughly 100,000 clones, roughly 87% occurring once. A word on this clone: The antigen is unknown.

This receptor was taken from an adult who received the AZD1222 COVID-19 vaccine. Specimen: peripheral blood, collected 28 days after the second AZD1222 dose.

The CDR3 is CASEDPRRYGYTF. The CDR3 DNA follows: TGTGCCAGCGAAGACCCAAGGCGCTATGGCTACACCTTC. The chain joins TRBV28 to TRBJ1-2; no definite D call. Germline V gene data show CDR1 as MDHEN and CDR2 as SYDVKM. This CDR3 is 13 amino acids long. Trimming cost V 8 bases and J 4 bases, with 14 bases left between them.